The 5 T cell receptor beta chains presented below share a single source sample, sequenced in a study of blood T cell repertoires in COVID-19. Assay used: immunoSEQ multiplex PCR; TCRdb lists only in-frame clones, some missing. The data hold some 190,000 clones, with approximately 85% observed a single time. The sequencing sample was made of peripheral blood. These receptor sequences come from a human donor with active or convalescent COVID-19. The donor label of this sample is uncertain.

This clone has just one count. CDR3 region: CASGRASWGNTEAFF. CDR3 sequence (DNA): TGTGCCAGCGGGAGGGCCTCTTGGGGAAACACTGAAGCTTTCTTT. This chain uses TRBV6-5 with TRBJ1-1; D unclear. CDR1 and CDR2 from the germline V gene are MNHEY and SVGAGI. Trimming shortened V by 8 bases and J by 2 bases, and 18 bases separated the two germline ends. This CDR3 comprises 15 residues.

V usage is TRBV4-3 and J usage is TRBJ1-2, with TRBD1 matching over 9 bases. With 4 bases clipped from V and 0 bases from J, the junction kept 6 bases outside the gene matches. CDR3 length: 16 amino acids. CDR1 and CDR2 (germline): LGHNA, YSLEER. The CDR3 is CASSLGQGIANYGYTF. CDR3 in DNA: TGCGCCAGCAGCCTTGGACAGGGGATAGCTAACTATGGCTACACCTTC.

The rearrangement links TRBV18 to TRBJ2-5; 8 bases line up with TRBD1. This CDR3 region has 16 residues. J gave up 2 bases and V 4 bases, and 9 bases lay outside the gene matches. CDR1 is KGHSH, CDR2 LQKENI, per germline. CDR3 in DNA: TGTGCCAGCTCACACCGGACAGGGATCCCTCAAGAGACCCAGTACTTC. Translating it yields CASSHRTGIPQETQYF.

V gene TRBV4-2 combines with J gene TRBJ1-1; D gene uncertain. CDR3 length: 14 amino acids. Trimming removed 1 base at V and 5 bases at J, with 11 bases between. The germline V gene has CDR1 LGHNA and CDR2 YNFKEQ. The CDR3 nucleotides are TGTGCCAGCAGCCAAGCCGGGAGCGAGACTGAAGCTTTCTTT. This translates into CASSQAGSETEAFF.

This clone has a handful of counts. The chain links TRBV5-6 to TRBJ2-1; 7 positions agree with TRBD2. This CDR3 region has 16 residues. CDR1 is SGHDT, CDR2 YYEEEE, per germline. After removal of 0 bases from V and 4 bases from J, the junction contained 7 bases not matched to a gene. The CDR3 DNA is TGTGCCAGCAGCTTGGCTGAAACGGGGGGATACAATGAGCAGTTCTTC. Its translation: CASSLAETGGYNEQFF. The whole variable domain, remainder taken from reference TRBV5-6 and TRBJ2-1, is DAGVTQSPTHLIKTRGQQVTLRCSPKSGHDTVSWYQQALGQGPQFIFQYYEEEERQRGNFPDRFSGHQFPNYSSELNVNALLLGDSALYLCASSLAETGGYNEQFFGPGTRLTVL.